This TCR beta chain was obtained from a study of T-cell reconstitution after alpha-beta-depleted transplantation in children. Whole-study results and caveats: Certain patients had high TCRbeta diversity at day 60, and it came from recipient T cells and thymic progenitors that survived.

Unique molecular identifiers were used to barcode this TCRbeta library. TCRdb re-called the PCR reads through MiXCR, storing one row per CDR3 protein. The table has fewer than 85,000 distinct CDR3 sequences, 12% to 15% seen once. Worth noting for this clonotype: Its specificity is not known.

The ends were cut back, 1 base at V and 5 bases at J, with 3 bases in the middle. This CDR3 spans 12 amino acids. Germline CDR1 and CDR2: LGHNA and YSLEER. The TCR originated in a male patient between 2 and 10 years old who had a stem cell transplant for acute lymphoblastic leukemia, so the T cells may come from the graft donor. V and J are TRBV4-3 and TRBJ1-3; D is ambiguous. Sample: PBMCs, mostly from graft donor cells, taken 180 days after TCRalphabeta/CD19-depleted stem cell transplant. CDR3 region: CASSQGRNTIYF. DNA for the CDR3: TGCGCCAGCAGCCAAGGGCGAAACACCATATATTTT.